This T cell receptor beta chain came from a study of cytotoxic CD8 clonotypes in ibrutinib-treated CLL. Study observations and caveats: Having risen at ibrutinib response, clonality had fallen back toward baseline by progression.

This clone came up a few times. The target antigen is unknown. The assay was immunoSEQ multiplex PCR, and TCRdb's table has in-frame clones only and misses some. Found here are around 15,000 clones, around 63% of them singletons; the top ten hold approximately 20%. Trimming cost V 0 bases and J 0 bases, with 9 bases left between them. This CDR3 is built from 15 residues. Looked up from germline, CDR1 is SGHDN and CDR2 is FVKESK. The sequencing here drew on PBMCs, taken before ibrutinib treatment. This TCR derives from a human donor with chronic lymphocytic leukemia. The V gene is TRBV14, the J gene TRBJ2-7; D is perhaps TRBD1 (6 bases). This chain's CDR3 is CASSQEGATSYEQYF. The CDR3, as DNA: TGTGCCAGCAGCCAAGAGGGGGCTACCTCCTACGAGCAGTACTTC.